Each of the 30 T cell receptor beta chains below was sequenced from the same sample in a study of blood T cell repertoires in COVID-19. Clones were read by immunoSEQ multiplex PCR, and TCRdb kept only the in-frame ones, dropping some. The sample includes roughly 280,000 clones, 85% to 90% seen only once; the top ten take approximately 4%. The sequenced material came from peripheral blood. The source is a man aged 18 to 29 with active or convalescent COVID-19.

The chain joins TRBV12-3 or TRBV12-4 to TRBJ1-5; D ambiguous. CDR3 length: 13 residues. Trimming cost V 1 base and J 5 bases, with 6 bases left between them. The CDR3 nucleotides read TGTGCCAGCAGTTTAGGGGAGGATCAGCCCCAGCATTTT. This gives the protein CASSLGEDQPQHF.

The rearrangement uses TRBV5-1 and TRBJ2-3, with D perhaps matching TRBD2 (6 bases). The V gene's germline CDR1 is SGHRS and CDR2 YFSETQ. CDR3 length: 15 residues. V was pared by 4 bases and J by 0 bases, with 12 bases between. CDR3 loop: CASSVQDYSTDTQYF. CDR3 nucleotide sequence: TGCGCCAGCAGCGTACAGGACTATAGCACAGATACGCAGTATTTT.

The rearrangement links TRBV19 to TRBJ2-7; 9 bases align to TRBD2. The CDR3 consists of 15 residues. V lost 3 bases and J lost 3; bases outside the gene matches: 6. The germline gives CDR1 LNHDA, CDR2 SQIVND (reference sequence). The CDR3 nucleotides are TGTGCCAGTAGTATCACCCTAGCGGGGTACTACGAGCAGTACTTC. Translated, it gives CASSITLAGYYEQYF.

The chain joins TRBV3-1 (or the pseudogene TRBV3-2) to TRBJ2-2; perhaps TRBD2 as D (6 bases). This CDR3 spans 13 amino acids. Germline CDR1 reads LGHDT; CDR2 reads YNNKEL (reference sequence). V lost 5 bases and J 6 bases, leaving 10 bases between the germline ends. The CDR3 reads CASSSSVAGELFF. The CDR3 DNA reads as TGTGCCAGCAGCTCTAGCGTGGCCGGGGAGCTGTTTTTT.

The V and J genes are TRBV3-1 (or the pseudogene TRBV3-2) and TRBJ2-7; D gene unclear. This CDR3 comprises 12 residues. CDR1 LGHDT and CDR2 YNNKEL come from the germline V gene (reference sequence). The V and J ends lost 4 bases and 2 bases respectively, with 6 bases between them. CDR3: CASSPRPYEQYF. CDR3 nucleotides: TGTGCCAGCAGCCCTAGACCCTACGAGCAGTACTTC.

V gene TRBV19 combines with J gene TRBJ2-2, with D perhaps TRBD2 (6 bases). Germline V gene sequence: CDR1 LNHDA, CDR2 SQIVND (reference sequence). The CDR3 has 15 amino acids. Trimming took 8 bases from V and 3 from J, leaving 16 bases between them. CDR3 region: CASGGWGRDTGELFF. The CDR3 DNA is TGTGCCAGTGGGGGGTGGGGCCGAGACACCGGGGAGCTGTTTTTT.

The chain employs TRBV5-5 and TRBJ2-3; 11 nucleotides match TRBD2. Trimming at V came to 4 bases and at J to 4 bases, leaving 8 bases not matched to a gene. CDR1 SGHKS and CDR2 YYEKEE come from the germline V gene (reference sequence). The CDR3 contains 16 residues. Here the CDR3 DNA reads TGTGCCAGCAGCGGATTAGCGGGGGGGCCAGCAGATACGCAGTATTTT. Translation gives CASSGLAGGPADTQYF.

The chain uses TRBV6-5 and TRBJ2-7; 8 bases line up with TRBD1. CDR1 is MNHEY, CDR2 SVGAGI, per germline. V trimming: 1 base; J trimming: 3 bases; junction bases outside the gene matches: 8. The CDR3 totals 16 residues. CDR3 sequence reads: CASSYWTGTGGYEQYF. DNA for the CDR3: TGTGCCAGCAGTTACTGGACCGGGACAGGAGGCTACGAGCAGTACTTC.

The chain has TRBV6-5 and TRBJ1-1, with D perhaps matching TRBD1 (5 bases). V lost 5 bases to trimming and J lost 4 bases, with 14 bases between them. The CDR3 sequence is 14 residues long. The germline gives CDR1 MNHEY, CDR2 SVGAGI. This chain's CDR3 is CASSRSGRSTEAFF. The CDR3 DNA reads as TGTGCCAGCAGTAGATCAGGGAGGTCCACTGAAGCTTTCTTT.

The V and J genes are TRBV24-1 and TRBJ2-5, with 9 bases fitting TRBD1. The trim removed 5 bases at V and 1 base at J, leaving 4 bases unmatched. CDR1 and CDR2 from the germline V gene are KGHDR and SFDVKD. There are 15 residues in the CDR3. The CDR3 loop reads CATSGGTGSQETQYF. CDR3 DNA sequence: TGTGCCACCAGTGGAGGGACAGGGTCCCAAGAGACCCAGTACTTC.

The chain combines TRBV28 with TRBJ2-3, with 11 bases that match TRBD1. Germline V gives CDR1 MDHEN, CDR2 SYDVKM. V lost 5 bases to trimming and J lost 4 bases; unmatched junction nucleotides: 2. The CDR3 runs to 14 residues. The CDR3: CASSGTGGPDTQYF. CDR3 coding DNA: TGTGCCAGCAGTGGGACAGGGGGTCCAGATACGCAGTATTTT.

This chain connects TRBV28 to TRBJ1-1; D is perhaps TRBD1 (6 bases). Trimming pared 4 bases from V and 10 bases from J, leaving 10 bases between. Germline lookup yields CDR1 MDHEN and CDR2 SYDVKM. This CDR3 region has 11 residues. The CDR3 DNA reads TGTGCCAGCAGTTCTACGACAGGAGCTTTCTTT. Protein sequence: CASSSTTGAFF.

The gene calls are TRBV6-1 and TRBJ1-6; D gene ambiguous. Deletions cut 0 bases from V and 9 bases from J, with 15 bases between. Germline CDR1 MNHNS, CDR2 SASEGT. The CDR3 has 16 residues. CDR3 DNA sequence: TGTGCCAGCAGTGAAGCCTCGGCGATAGGGAGTTCACCCCTCCACTTT. The encoded protein is CASSEASAIGSSPLHF.

This chain connects TRBV3-1 (or the pseudogene TRBV3-2) to TRBJ1-1; no clear D gene. The germline V and J ends were trimmed by 1 base and 5 bases, with 11 bases remaining between them. In germline, CDR1 is LGHDT, CDR2 YNNKEL (reference sequence). CDR3 length: 14 residues. The CDR3 spells CASSQGGGGTEAFF. In DNA form, the CDR3 reads TGTGCCAGCAGCCAAGGAGGAGGTGGAACTGAAGCTTTCTTT.

This chain connects TRBV21-1 to TRBJ1-5; TRBD1 is taken as the D call from the table, unchecked against the DNA. TRBV21-1 is a documented pseudogene. The CDR3 is made up of 15 amino acids. CDR3 in amino acids: CASNKARGGNQPQHF. CDR3 coding DNA: TGTGCCAGCAACAAGGCCAGGGGCGGCAATCAGCCCCAGCATTTT.

This chain connects TRBV10-3 to TRBJ2-1, with D tentatively TRBD2 (5 bases). V was cut by 4 bases and J by 4 bases, with 11 bases left in between. This CDR3 contains 14 residues. CDR1 and CDR2 from the germline V gene are ENHRY and SYGVKD. The chain's CDR3 is CAISGELIYNEQFF. In DNA form, the CDR3 reads TGTGCCATCAGTGGGGAGCTGATTTACAATGAGCAGTTCTTC.

The V and J genes are TRBV6-2 or TRBV6-3 and TRBJ2-5; D is ambiguous. V was clipped by 6 bases and J by 5 bases, with 22 bases between them. The CDR3 sequence is 16 residues long. Germline CDR1 and CDR2: MNHEY and SVGEGT. CDR3 protein: CASSRSHWASSETQYF. Written as DNA, the CDR3 is TGTGCCAGCAGCCGAAGCCACTGGGCTTCCAGTGAGACCCAGTACTTC.

The rearrangement links TRBV5-1 to TRBJ1-1; tentatively, D is TRBD1 (6 bases). The ends were cut back, 6 bases at V and 4 bases at J, with 28 bases in the middle. Germline values: CDR1 SGHRS, CDR2 YFSETQ. This CDR3 region has 18 residues. The CDR3 loop reads CASKLELRSGESTTEAFF. CDR3 in DNA: TGCGCCAGCAAATTGGAACTCCGTTCAGGGGAGTCCACCACTGAAGCTTTCTTT.

This chain connects TRBV4-3 to TRBJ2-3; 10 bases are a match to TRBD2. CDR1 and CDR2 (germline): LGHNA, YSLEER. Trimming at V came to 0 bases and at J to 4 bases, leaving 4 bases not matched to a gene. The length of the CDR3 is 16 residues. Written as DNA, the CDR3 is TGCGCCAGCAGCCAAGAAACTAGCGGGGACCCAGATACGCAGTATTTT. Its protein product is CASSQETSGDPDTQYF.

This clone was seen a single time. This chain connects TRBV6-2 or TRBV6-3 to TRBJ1-2, with 7 bases matching TRBD1. CDR1 and CDR2 from the germline V gene are MNHEY and SVGEGT. The CDR3 has 14 amino acids. Trimming at V came to 6 bases and at J to 4 bases, leaving 8 bases not matched to a gene. CDR3 protein: CASRYTGVGYGYTF. DNA for the CDR3: TGTGCCAGCAGGTACACAGGGGTGGGCTATGGCTACACCTTC.

The chain is built from TRBV7-9 and TRBJ1-2, with D tentatively TRBD1 (5 bases). This CDR3 has 14 residues. V was cut by 3 bases and J by 6 bases, with 14 bases left in between. Germline CDR1 SEHNR, CDR2 FQNEAQ (reference sequence). The CDR3 here is CASSLGGFQDGYTF. CDR3 nucleotide sequence: TGTGCCAGCAGCTTGGGGGGGTTTCAGGATGGCTACACCTTC.

The chain carries TRBV29-1 and TRBJ1-6; a weak D match, TRBD1 (5 bases). V gave up 6 bases and J gave up 8 bases, with 17 bases separating them. The length of the CDR3 is 14 residues. CDR1 SQVTM and CDR2 ANQGSEA come from the germline V gene. The CDR3 DNA is TGCAGCGTCCCAGGGTCTGCTACGGATTCACCCCTCCACTTT. This codes for CSVPGSATDSPLHF.

The gene calls are TRBV28 and TRBJ1-2; the D gene is possibly TRBD1 (6 bases). Germline lookup yields CDR1 MDHEN and CDR2 SYDVKM. V lost 11 bases, J lost 6 bases, and 22 bases lay in between. The CDR3 runs to 14 residues. The CDR3 is CAATGTMGPNGYTF. DNA for the CDR3: TGTGCCGCTACCGGGACAATGGGGCCTAATGGCTACACCTTC.

V usage is TRBV6-5 and J usage is TRBJ2-1, with TRBD2 identical over 10 bases. Germline assignment: CDR1 MNHEY and CDR2 SVGAGI. This CDR3 is built from 11 residues. Trimming took 10 bases from V and 9 from J; bases not matched to a gene: 3. CDR3 residues: CATTSGVEQFF. DNA of the CDR3: TGTGCCACAACTAGCGGGGTTGAGCAGTTCTTC.

The J gene is TRBJ1-3, the V gene TRBV27; D ambiguous. This CDR3 is built from 15 residues. V shed 5 bases and J shed 0 bases, with 11 bases lying between them. In germline, CDR1 is MNHEY, CDR2 SMNVEV (reference sequence). CDR3 region: CASSVAPISGNTIYF. CDR3 bases: TGTGCCAGCAGTGTGGCCCCGATCTCTGGAAACACCATATATTTT.

This chain connects TRBV12-3 or TRBV12-4 to TRBJ2-1; tentative D call: TRBD2 (5 bases). The CDR3 sequence is 13 residues long. V was shortened by 2 bases and J by 9 bases, with 11 bases between the two germline ends. The DNA for the CDR3 is TGTGCCAGCAGTTTAAGGACTCGGGCTGAGCAGTTCTTC. It translates to CASSLRTRAEQFF.

There are a few counts of this clone. This chain joins TRBV27 and TRBJ1-1; 7 nucleotides line up with TRBD1. Germline V gene sequence: CDR1 MNHEY, CDR2 SMNVEV (reference sequence). The length of the CDR3 is 14 residues. The V gene end was trimmed by 7 bases and the J gene end by 2 bases; junction bases not matched to a gene: 7. The CDR3 DNA is TGTGCCAGCACCCACAGGGGAGCCAACACTGAAGCTTTCTTT. This gives the protein CASTHRGANTEAFF.

This clone was detected only a few times. As DNA, the CDR3 is TGTGCCAGCAAGAGCGGGGGGCTAACCGGGGAGCTGTTTTTT. Its protein product is CASKSGGLTGELFF. This chain links TRBV6-6 with TRBJ2-2, with TRBD2 matching 9 bases. The ends lost 7 bases at V and 5 bases at J; junction bases unmatched: 5. CDR1 is MNHNY and CDR2 is SVGAGI in the germline V gene (reference sequence). The CDR3 spans 14 residues.

V gene TRBV5-4 combines with J gene TRBJ2-7, with D perhaps TRBD2 (6 bases). The CDR3 spans 14 residues. Germline V gene sequence: CDR1 SGHNT, CDR2 YYREEE (reference sequence). V lost 4 bases, J lost 2 bases, and 13 bases lay in between. The CDR3: CASSPVSGPYEQYF. In nucleotides, the CDR3 is TGTGCCAGCAGCCCGGTTAGCGGCCCCTACGAGCAGTACTTC.

The chain has TRBV4-2 and TRBJ2-1, with 10 bases matching TRBD1. Germline values: CDR1 LGHNA, CDR2 YNFKEQ. This CDR3 has 15 amino acids. The junction had 1 base not matched to a gene; V was cut back by 0 bases and J by 5 bases. The CDR3 sequence is CASSQDGTGDNEQFF. CDR3 in DNA: TGTGCCAGCAGCCAAGACGGGACAGGGGACAATGAGCAGTTCTTC.